This entry lists 31 T cell receptor beta chains sequenced from one sample in a study of cytotoxic CD8 clonotypes in ibrutinib-treated CLL. Sequencing used immunoSEQ multiplex PCR; TCRdb keeps in-frame clones, though not all of them. The sample has some 130,000 clones, 75% to 90% seen once. The sample consisted of PBMCs, taken after 24 months of ibrutinib treatment. These receptors all stem from a human donor with chronic lymphocytic leukemia.

The V call is TRBV29-1, the J call TRBJ2-2; the D is unclear. Looked up from germline, CDR1 is SQVTM and CDR2 is ANQGSEA. There are 12 residues in the CDR3. Trimming shortened V by 4 bases and J by 3 bases, and 6 bases separated the two germline ends. CDR3 amino acids: CSVGGHTGELFF. CDR3 coding DNA: TGCAGCGTTGGTGGGCACACCGGGGAGCTGTTTTTT.

This clone showed up just once. V gene TRBV18 combines with J gene TRBJ1-3; D is possibly TRBD1 (6 bases). The CDR3 has 16 residues. Germline-derived CDR1 and CDR2 are KGHSH and LQKENI. Trimming took 3 bases from V and 4 from J, leaving 16 bases between them. The CDR3 is CASSPPTRTEGNTIYF. CDR3 in DNA: TGTGCCAGCTCACCCCCAACTCGGACAGAGGGAAACACCATATATTTT.

The chain employs TRBV23-1 and TRBJ1-2; D is unresolved. TRBV23-1 is sorted into the ORF group, with uncertain function. Deletions cut 0 bases from V and 4 bases from J, with 12 bases between. There are 15 residues in the CDR3. In DNA form, the CDR3 reads TGCGCCAGCAGTCAATCAAGCCCGATCAGCTATGGCTACACCTTC. As protein: CASSQSSPISYGYTF.

V is TRBV18 and J is TRBJ1-1; D gene ambiguous. Germline V gene data show CDR1 as KGHSH and CDR2 as LQKENI. The CDR3 consists of 13 residues. Trimming stripped 2 bases from V and 0 bases from J, with 4 bases between. In DNA, the CDR3 is TGTGCCAGCTCACCAAACATGAACACTGAAGCTTTCTTT. Translating it yields CASSPNMNTEAFF.

The chain links TRBV19 to TRBJ2-5; D gene uncertain. The V and J ends lost 11 bases and 5 bases respectively, with 21 bases between them. Germline loops: CDR1 LNHDA, CDR2 SQIVND (reference sequence). The CDR3 runs to 14 residues. CDR3 DNA: TGTGCCGCAGTGATTTCCCACATCCTCGAGACCCAGTACTTC. This codes for CAAVISHILETQYF. Drawing the rest from reference TRBV19 and TRBJ2-5, the complete variable domain is DGGITQSPKYLFRKEGQNVTLSCEQNLNHDAMYWYRQDPGQGLRLIYYSQIVNDFQKGDIAEGYSVSREKKESFPLTVTSAQKNPTAFYLCAAVISHILETQYFGPGTRLLVL.

This clone was picked up a small number of times. This chain joins TRBV7-8 and TRBJ1-3, with D tentatively TRBD1 (6 bases). In germline, CDR1 is SGHVS, CDR2 FQNEAQ. Trimming took 1 base from V and 4 from J, leaving 11 bases between them. CDR3 length: 15 amino acids. Here the CDR3 reads CASSLEQGTGNTIYF. The CDR3 region has the DNA TGTGCCAGCAGCTTAGAACAGGGAACAGGAAACACCATATATTTT.

This rearrangement joins TRBV4-1 to TRBJ2-7, with D maybe TRBD1 (5 bases). The CDR3 sequence is 14 residues long. The germline V and J ends were trimmed by 2 bases and 2 bases, with 10 bases remaining between them. Germline V gives CDR1 MGHRA, CDR2 YSYEKL. CDR3 residues: CASSQPDITYEQYF. The CDR3 region has the DNA TGCGCCAGCAGCCAACCGGACATTACCTACGAGCAGTACTTC.

V and J are TRBV2 and TRBJ2-7; D is perhaps TRBD1 (6 bases). The CDR3 consists of 12 residues. From germline, CDR1 is SNHLY and CDR2 FYNNEI. Between the trimmed V and J ends, which lost 6 bases and 5 bases, there was a span of 11 bases. In nucleotides, the CDR3 is TGTGCCAGCAGGAACAGGGATCACGAGCAGTACTTC. Translated: CASRNRDHEQYF.

The chain employs TRBV2 and TRBJ1-6; D call uncertain. The germline V gene has CDR1 SNHLY and CDR2 FYNNEI. The CDR3 is 15 residues long. Between the trimmed V and J ends, which lost 8 bases and 0 bases, there was a span of 11 bases. The chain's CDR3 is CASRTASSYNSPLHF. The DNA of the CDR3 is TGTGCCAGCCGGACCGCTAGCTCCTATAATTCACCCCTCCACTTT. The full variable domain, rest sourced from reference TRBV2 and TRBJ1-6, is EPEVTQTPSHQVTQMGQEVILRCVPISNHLYFYWYRQILGQKVEFLVSFYNNEISEKSEIFDDQFSVERPDGSNFTLKIRSTKLEDSAMYFCASRTASSYNSPLHFGNGTRLTVT.

The gene calls are TRBV6-1 and TRBJ1-5; 10 nucleotides align to TRBD1. This CDR3 has 15 residues. Trimming at V came to 7 bases and at J to 7 bases, leaving 10 bases not matched to a gene. Germline assignment: CDR1 MNHNS and CDR2 SASEGT. CDR3 sequence: CASIRDRGAGQPQHF. As DNA, the CDR3 is TGTGCCAGCATCCGGGACAGGGGAGCGGGCCAGCCCCAGCATTTT.

The rearrangement uses TRBV14 and TRBJ1-2; D call uncertain. The germline gives CDR1 SGHDN, CDR2 FVKESK. The CDR3 loop spans 16 amino acids. V was pared by 2 bases and J by 6 bases, with 19 bases between. In DNA, the CDR3 is TGTGCCAGCAGCCAACGAACAGCCGGCGGGAGCCATGGCTACACCTTC. It encodes CASSQRTAGGSHGYTF.

This chain joins TRBV28 and TRBJ1-2; D remains unclear. The CDR3 has 14 amino acids. CDR1 is MDHEN and CDR2 is SYDVKM in the germline V gene. The V gene lost 4 bases and the J gene lost 4 bases, with 13 bases spanning the gap. The DNA for the CDR3 is TGTGCCAGCAGTTCCCCGCGGGGAGGCTATGGCTACACCTTC. As protein: CASSSPRGGYGYTF.

The genes are TRBV11-2 and TRBJ1-2; possible D gene TRBD1, 6 bases. Trimming shortened V by 2 bases and J by 2 bases, and 15 bases separated the two germline ends. Per the germline V gene, CDR1 is SGHAT and CDR2 is FQNNGV. The CDR3 extends over 16 amino acids. CDR3 in DNA: TGTGCCAGCAGCTTAAGAACACCACAGGGAAACTATGGCTACACCTTC. Protein product: CASSLRTPQGNYGYTF. Full variable domain (outside the CDR3, taken from reference TRBV11-2 and TRBJ1-2): EAGVAQSPRYKIIEKRQSVAFWCNPISGHATLYWYQQILGQGPKLLIQFQNNGVVDDSQLPKDRFSAERLKGVDSTLKIQPAKLEDSAVYLCASSLRTPQGNYGYTFGSGTRLTVV.

The gene calls are TRBV19 and TRBJ1-2; D gene unclear. V lost 1 base and J 2 bases, leaving 11 bases between the germline ends. Looked up from germline, CDR1 is LNHDA and CDR2 is SQIVND (reference sequence). The CDR3 extends over 15 amino acids. CDR3 in DNA: TGTGCCAGTAGTATAGCCGCGACGGCGAACTATGGCTACACCTTC. Encoded protein: CASSIAATANYGYTF.

J is TRBJ2-1 and V is TRBV5-6; 10 bases agree with TRBD2. This CDR3 region has 16 residues. Germline V lookup: CDR1 SGHDT, CDR2 YYEEEE. V lost 4 bases and J lost 10; bases outside the gene matches: 14. The chain's CDR3 is CASSRETSGRGSEQFF. The CDR3 DNA sequence: TGTGCCAGCAGCCGGGAGACTAGCGGGCGGGGATCCGAGCAGTTCTTC.

This chain links TRBV9 with TRBJ1-1; D remains unclear. Germline CDR1 reads SGDLS; CDR2 reads YYNGEE. The CDR3 runs 13 residues. The V and J ends lost 3 bases and 1 base respectively, with 7 bases between them. The CDR3 nucleotides read TGTGCCAGCAGCGGGGGTCCGAACACTGAAGCTTTCTTT. Translated, it gives CASSGGPNTEAFF.

This chain uses TRBV2 with TRBJ2-6; 8 bases align to TRBD1. CDR3 length equals 16 residues. Germline V gene lookup returns CDR1 SNHLY and CDR2 FYNNEI. With 6 bases clipped from V and 0 bases from J, the junction kept 4 bases outside the gene matches. Here the CDR3 reads CASRGQVISGANVLTF. The CDR3, as DNA: TGTGCCAGCAGGGGACAGGTGATCTCTGGGGCCAACGTCCTGACTTTC.

CDR3 DNA: TGTGCCAGCAGCGTAGGGCAGGGGACCGGCTCCTACGAGCAGTACTTC. This translates into CASSVGQGTGSYEQYF. This chain uses TRBV9 with TRBJ2-7, with D perhaps TRBD1 (6 bases). V was trimmed by 0 bases and J by 0 bases, leaving 13 bases between them. CDR1 SGDLS and CDR2 YYNGEE come from the germline V gene. The CDR3 runs 16 residues.

The count of this clone is one. V gene TRBV19 combines with J gene TRBJ1-5; TRBD1 matches at 11 bases. The ends lost 4 bases at V and 9 bases at J; junction bases unmatched: 11. The CDR3 has 16 amino acids. From germline, CDR1 is LNHDA and CDR2 SQIVND (reference sequence). The CDR3, as DNA: TGTGCCAGTAGTAAGCGGGACAGGGGGAGGGGTGGGCCCCAGCATTTT. As protein: CASSKRDRGRGGPQHF.

The chain is built from TRBV5-1 and TRBJ2-1; the match to TRBD2 covers 7 bases. The CDR3 runs to 17 residues. V dropped 5 bases and J dropped 1; count of bases not matched to a gene: 12. CDR1 is SGHRS and CDR2 is YFSETQ in the germline V gene. CDR3 sequence: CASRPDLAGASYNEQFF. In DNA, the CDR3 is TGCGCCAGCAGACCTGATTTGGCGGGAGCGTCCTACAATGAGCAGTTCTTC.

The V gene is TRBV28, the J gene TRBJ2-7; maybe TRBD2 (6 bases). Germline CDR1 reads MDHEN; CDR2 reads SYDVKM. Trimming shortened V by 1 base and J by 2 bases, and 12 bases separated the two germline ends. This CDR3 is built from 15 residues. CDR3 sequence reads: CASSLSGGGTYEQYF. In DNA, the CDR3 is TGTGCCAGCAGTTTATCCGGGGGAGGAACCTACGAGCAGTACTTC.

The chain couples TRBV5-6 to TRBJ2-5; the D gene is possibly TRBD1 (5 bases). The CDR3 contains 17 residues. V lost 0 bases, J lost 4 bases, and 19 bases lay in between. Germline V CDR1 and CDR2: SGHDT, YYEEEE. CDR3 loop: CASSLEAQGLLGETQYF. The CDR3 DNA reads TGTGCCAGCAGCTTGGAAGCCCAGGGATTATTAGGAGAGACCCAGTACTTC.

This clone has a single count. The chain carries TRBV5-1 and TRBJ2-2; D is unclear. This CDR3 contains 14 residues. Per the germline V gene, CDR1 is SGHRS and CDR2 is YFSETQ. V was trimmed by 2 bases and J by 1 base, leaving 6 bases between them. Written as DNA, the CDR3 is TGCGCCAGCAGCTTCGAAGGGAACACCGGGGAGCTGTTTTTT. Translation: CASSFEGNTGELFF.

A single count supports this clone. The chain links TRBV5-6 to TRBJ2-5, with TRBD2 matching over 8 bases. Per germline, CDR1 SGHDT and CDR2 YYEEEE. The CDR3 totals 14 residues. J lost 4 bases, V lost 0 bases, and 2 bases had no gene match. The CDR3 region has the DNA TGTGCCAGCAGCTTGGTAGCGGGGAGAGAGACCCAGTACTTC. This codes for CASSLVAGRETQYF.

The chain joins TRBV30 to TRBJ2-1; D not resolved. V was cut by 2 bases and J by 3 bases, with 14 bases left in between. CDR3 length equals 15 residues. The germline V gene has CDR1 GTSNPN and CDR2 SVGIG (reference sequence). CDR3 nucleotide sequence: TGTGCCTGGAGTATCGGTTCCCAGCTCTACAATGAGCAGTTCTTC. It specifies CAWSIGSQLYNEQFF.

V and J are TRBV19 and TRBJ2-1; 10 bases are shared with TRBD2. Per germline, CDR1 LNHDA and CDR2 SQIVND (reference sequence). The CDR3 covers 18 residues. The junction had 15 bases not matched to a gene; V was cut back by 7 bases and J by 3 bases. CDR3 sequence (DNA): TGTGCCAGTACCTTAAACCCGATGGGGACTAGCGACTACAATGAGCAGTTCTTC. Amino acids: CASTLNPMGTSDYNEQFF.

V usage is TRBV7-8 and J usage is TRBJ2-3, with D possibly being TRBD1 or TRBD2 (7 bases each). The germline V gene encodes CDR1 SGHVS and CDR2 FQNEAQ. The CDR3 has 16 residues. The V and J ends lost 4 bases and 7 bases respectively, with 21 bases between them. The CDR3 spells CASSSRGGGQKNTQYF. The CDR3 coding sequence is TGTGCCAGCAGCTCAAGGGGCGGGGGACAGAAAAATACGCAGTATTTT.

This clone was seen a handful of times. The chain joins TRBV2 to TRBJ1-2; TRBD1 might be the D (5 bases). The germline V gene encodes CDR1 SNHLY and CDR2 FYNNEI. The V and J ends lost 5 bases and 4 bases respectively, with 23 bases between them. This CDR3 contains 17 residues. In nucleotides, the CDR3 is TGTGCCAGCAGTATCAGCCGTCTCGGGGGTGAGGGCTATGGCTACACCTTC. Translated, it gives CASSISRLGGEGYGYTF.

This clone was counted once. V is TRBV4-3 and J is TRBJ2-7, with 11 bases identical to TRBD1. Germline CDR1 reads LGHNA; CDR2 reads YSLEER. The J segment lost 5 bases and the V segment lost 4 bases, leaving 4 bases of the junction unmatched. CDR3 size: 14 residues. The CDR3 protein is CASSRGQGADEQYF. The CDR3 nucleotides are TGCGCCAGCAGCCGCGGACAGGGGGCAGACGAGCAGTACTTC.

The chain uses TRBV5-4 and TRBJ2-7; D is ambiguous. This CDR3 is built from 13 residues. Germline assignment: CDR1 SGHNT and CDR2 YYREEE (reference sequence). The germline V and J ends were trimmed by 2 bases and 2 bases, with 8 bases remaining between them. CDR3 protein: CASSFSPAYEQYF. The CDR3 DNA sequence: TGTGCCAGCAGCTTTTCTCCAGCCTACGAGCAGTACTTC.

The J gene is TRBJ2-1, the V gene TRBV28, with D possibly TRBD1 on 5 matching bases. Between the trimmed V and J ends, which lost 3 bases and 4 bases, there was a span of 16 bases. Germline V CDR1 and CDR2: MDHEN, SYDVKM. The CDR3 spans 16 residues. The CDR3 bases are TGTGCCAGCAGTTTGGCAGGGATGGGTGGGTACAATGAGCAGTTCTTC. It translates to CASSLAGMGGYNEQFF.